This T cell receptor (beta chain) was sequenced for a study of CD8+ T cells in alopecia areata. This clone was found a few times. The germline V and J ends were trimmed by 0 bases and 2 bases, with 14 bases remaining between them. This CDR3 has 18 residues. Germline-derived CDR1 and CDR2 are LNHDA and SQIVND (reference sequence). Isolated RNA was reverse transcribed into cDNA used as the sequencing template. Generated by immunoSEQ multiplex PCR, the TCRdb table keeps only in-frame clones and is missing some. The sample holds 14,000 or so clones, 58% seen once. CD4+ cells of a handful of patients were further sorted as CD25+CD127-.

Input material: CD4+ Tregs sorted from blood. The V gene is TRBV19, the J gene TRBJ2-6, with D perhaps matching TRBD1 (7 bases). The origin of this receptor is a human donor with alopecia areata. The CDR3 DNA sequence: TGTGCCAGTAGTATAGATCCCGCAGGGGGGACTGGGGCCAACGTCCTGACTTTC. Its translation: CASSIDPAGGTGANVLTF. The entire variable domain, with the rest obtained from reference TRBV19 and TRBJ2-6, is as follows: DGGITQSPKYLFRKEGQNVTLSCEQNLNHDAMYWYRQDPGQGLRLIYYSQIVNDFQKGDIAEGYSVSREKKESFPLTVTSAQKNPTAFYLCASSIDPAGGTGANVLTFGAGSRLTVL.